This T cell receptor (beta chain) emerged from a study of T cells in Graves' hyperthyroidism and ophthalmopathy. This clonotype showed up many times. Amplification yielded TCR beta CDR3 regions, with RNA transcripts as the source. During a first-round RT-PCR of the TCR CDR3, the HTBI primer set was used. TCRdb called the multiplex PCR reads again in MiXCR, with one record for every CDR3 protein. Of a few hundred thousand distinct CDR3 sequences in the sample, about 46% were seen once. The sample consisted of peripheral blood or thyroid tissue (not recorded which). The origin of this receptor is an adult woman with Graves' disease, either hyperthyroidism or ophthalmopathy (not recorded which).

CDR3 region: CASSQVGENTEAFF. The CDR3, as DNA: TGCGCCAGCAGCCAAGTCGGAGAGAACACTGAAGCTTTCTTT. The chain employs TRBV4-1 and TRBJ1-1; D unresolved. The CDR3 has 14 residues. V dropped 1 base and J dropped 1 base, with 7 bases sitting between them. Germline V gene lookup returns CDR1 MGHRA and CDR2 YSYEKL.